This T cell receptor (beta chain) was documented in a study of vaccination effects on CD4 cells after COVID-19 (dated by TCRdb to between 2022 and 2023). For the study in its entirety: Each participant got two doses of an mRNA SARS-CoV-2 vaccine, either BNT162b2 or mRNA-1273. SARS-CoV-2 spike-specific CD4+ TCR repertoires from before and after mRNA vaccination were compared in COVID-19 convalescent patients and in infection-naive vaccine recipients. A total of around eleven COVID-19 convalescent patients and a handful of SARS-CoV-2-naive healthy vaccine recipients were included in the full study. Cultures from other donors in the study were sequenced with the Oncomine TCR Beta short-read assay on an Illumina iSeq 100.

In the ViraFEST assay, PBMC were stimulated with viral peptide pools, and TCR sequencing was then used to find antigen-specific CD4+ T cell clonotypes based on their expansion. After around eleven days of culture, CD4+ T cells were isolated with the EasySep CD4+ T cell isolation kit. The absence of prior SARS-CoV-2 infection in healthy vaccine recipients was confirmed by negative nucleocapsid antibodies before and after vaccination. Each well held some 1.9 million PBMC cultured in IMDM containing roughly 5% human AB serum, roughly 9.6 IU/ml IL-2 and gentamicin, along with 10 ug/ml peptides. On days 3 and 7, half of the culture medium was replaced with fresh IL-2-containing medium. Unless otherwise noted, each peptide stimulation condition was cultured in triplicate wells. PBMC were separated from whole blood using Ficoll-Paque Plus gradient centrifugation and were then either cryopreserved at -140C or used fresh. The overlapping peptide pools covered the spike proteins of SARS-CoV-2 and of the common cold coronaviruses HCoV-NL63, HCoV-OC43 and HCoV-229E. Genomic DNA was extracted from cultured CD4+ T cells with the QIAamp micro DNA kit.

Including cysteine and phenylalanine, the CDR3 has 16 amino acids. The retained sequence is limited to the CDR3, 48 bases, with the frame set at the first base. The germline V gene (reference sequence) supplies CDR1 MNHNY and CDR2 SVGAGI. V is pared back by 0 bases and J by 0 bases, with 8 bases lying between the germline termini. What the research found in general, with its limitations: The study was limited by a small number of convalescent patients and lacked early post-infection timepoints. Clones induced by infection and clones induced by vaccination both contracted markedly at late timepoints after vaccination, which fits with T cell responses waning over time. In healthy vaccine recipients, vaccine-induced clones were almost all SARS-CoV-2 mono-reactive, with only 1 of 255 being cross-reactive with common cold coronaviruses.

The library relied on the immunoSEQ multiplex PCR assay. TCR beta CDR3 sequencing was performed on DNA from the cultured, isolated CD4+ T cells. Turning to the authors' computational methods: The analysis removed non-productive TCR sequences, trimmed reads to the CDR3 region, and retained only CDR3s that were 7 or more amino acids long. The MANAFEST web app was used to pick out antigen-specific clonotypes by comparing their expansion in peptide wells with that in reference cultures. To be called positive, a clone needed expansion at FDR<0.05 compared with the reference and with all other wells, an odds ratio greater than 5, and a frequency greater than 0.1% in two replicate wells. A clonotype was called cross-reactive if it was significantly expanded both in SARS-CoV-2 spike wells and in at least one common cold coronavirus spike condition. Levenshtein distance calculated with the stringdist R package was used to assess CDR3 similarity, and unrooted trees were constructed with ape in R 3.6.1. In its TCRdb copy, this immuneACCESS table keeps in-frame sequences only and misses some clones. Where compared with another copy, unresolved V genes explain less than half of these, and the others have no known cause. That table gives V, J and clone size, and the DNA gave D and trimming. This sample lists about 60,000 clones; 81% were detected once. Of the sample, over 2% is held by the ten largest clones.

About this clone: The target of this receptor is not known. One base away there is no much larger clone; base qualities are not given.

Source: CD4+ T cells from PBMCs cultured with HCoV-229E spike peptides, taken before COVID-19 vaccination. Sample cell subset or site, as interpreted from the label and publication: HCoV-229E spike overlapping peptide pool stimulation. Recombination joined TRBV6-6 with TRBJ2-2, with the D gene not clear enough to name. The sequence derives from a human donor who received a COVID-19 vaccine. The CDR3 region: CASSYSGRSNTGELFF. Here is the DNA: TGTGCCAGCAGTTACTCAGGACGCTCGAACACCGGGGAGCTGTTTTTT.